The following is a T cell receptor beta chain sequence with its context. The antigen is undetermined. The CDR3 totals 14 residues. V lost 6 bases to trimming and J lost 12 bases, with 20 bases between them. CDR1 and CDR2 from the germline V gene are SGHAT and FQDESV (reference sequence). This sample is drawn from a study of tumor and adjacent non-tumor tissue in lung cancer. Overall study results and limits: Significantly higher TCR diversity was found in tumor than normal lung.

The template was RNA from unsorted bulk tissue. Chemotherapy-naive patients with new lung cancer underwent thoracic surgery in China, August–November 2014. A modified ARM-PCR protocol with three rounds of nested PCR amplified TCRbeta. TCRdb reprocessed the multiplex PCR reads via MiXCR and lists one record per CDR3 protein. The repertoire holds roughly 140,000 distinct CDR3 sequences, with around 61% as singletons. The V and J genes are TRBV11-1 and TRBJ1-4; no clear D. The sample comprised lung tumor tissue. This clonotype was sampled from a man in his 60s with small cell lung cancer. Here the CDR3 reads CASRARSSPRELFF. The CDR3, as DNA: TGTGCCAGCAGGGCCCGATCTTCGCCGAGGGAACTGTTTTTT.